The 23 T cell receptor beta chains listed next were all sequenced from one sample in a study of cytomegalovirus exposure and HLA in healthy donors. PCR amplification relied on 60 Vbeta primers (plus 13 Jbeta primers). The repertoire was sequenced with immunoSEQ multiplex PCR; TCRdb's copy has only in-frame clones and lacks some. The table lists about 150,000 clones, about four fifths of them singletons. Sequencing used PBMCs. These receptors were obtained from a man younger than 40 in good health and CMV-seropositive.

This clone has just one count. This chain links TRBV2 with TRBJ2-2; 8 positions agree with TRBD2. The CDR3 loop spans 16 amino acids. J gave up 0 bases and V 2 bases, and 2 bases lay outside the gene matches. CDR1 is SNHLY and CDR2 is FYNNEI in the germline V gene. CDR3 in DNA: TGTGCCAGCAGTGAACAGGGACTAGCGAACACCGGGGAGCTGTTTTTT. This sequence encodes CASSEQGLANTGELFF.

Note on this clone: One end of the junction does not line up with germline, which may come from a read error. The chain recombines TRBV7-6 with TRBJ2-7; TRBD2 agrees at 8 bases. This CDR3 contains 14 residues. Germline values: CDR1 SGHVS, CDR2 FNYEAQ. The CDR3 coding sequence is TGTGCCAGCAGCTTTTCGGGAGGGGCCTACGAGCAGCACTTC. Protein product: CASSFSGGAYEQHF.

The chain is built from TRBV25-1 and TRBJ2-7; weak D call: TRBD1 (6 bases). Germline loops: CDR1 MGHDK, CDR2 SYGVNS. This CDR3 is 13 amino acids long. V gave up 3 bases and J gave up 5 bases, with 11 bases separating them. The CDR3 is CASSEGARNEQYF. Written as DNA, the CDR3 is TGTGCCAGCAGTGAGGGGGCTCGCAACGAGCAGTACTTC.

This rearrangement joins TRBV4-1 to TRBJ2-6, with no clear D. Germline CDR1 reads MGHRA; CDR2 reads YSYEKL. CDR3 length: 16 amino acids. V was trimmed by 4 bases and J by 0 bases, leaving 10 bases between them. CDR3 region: CASSLTPSSGANVLTF. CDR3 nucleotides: TGCGCCAGCAGCCTAACCCCGAGCTCTGGGGCCAACGTCCTGACTTTC.

Here the CDR3 reads CASSPQKTNEKLFF. CDR3 sequence (DNA): TGTGCCAGCAGTCCACAGAAAACTAATGAAAAACTGTTTTTT. This rearrangement joins TRBV9 to TRBJ1-4; D not resolved. V was shortened by 5 bases and J by 1 base, with 9 bases between the two germline ends. From germline, CDR1 is SGDLS and CDR2 YYNGEE. This CDR3 has 14 residues.

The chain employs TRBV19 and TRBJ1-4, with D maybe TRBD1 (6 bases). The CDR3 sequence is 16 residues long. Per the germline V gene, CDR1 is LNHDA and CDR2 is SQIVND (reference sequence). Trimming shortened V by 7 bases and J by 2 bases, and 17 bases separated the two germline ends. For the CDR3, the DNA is TGTGCCAGTATCCCGAGGTGGGACACCACTAATGAAAAACTGTTTTTT. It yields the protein CASIPRWDTTNEKLFF.

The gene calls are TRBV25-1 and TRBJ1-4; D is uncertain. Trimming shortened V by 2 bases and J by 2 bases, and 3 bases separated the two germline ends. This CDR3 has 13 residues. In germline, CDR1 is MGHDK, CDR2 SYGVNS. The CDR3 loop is CASSEATNEKLFF. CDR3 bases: TGTGCCAGCAGTGAAGCGACTAATGAAAAACTGTTTTTT.

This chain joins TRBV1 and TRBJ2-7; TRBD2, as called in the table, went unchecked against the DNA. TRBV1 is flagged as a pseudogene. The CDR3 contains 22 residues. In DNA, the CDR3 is TGCACCAGCAGCCAAGACGGTATAGGATGGACTAGCGGGAGTCCGAGTCCCTACGAGCAGTACTTC. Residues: CTSSQDGIGWTSGSPSPYEQYF.

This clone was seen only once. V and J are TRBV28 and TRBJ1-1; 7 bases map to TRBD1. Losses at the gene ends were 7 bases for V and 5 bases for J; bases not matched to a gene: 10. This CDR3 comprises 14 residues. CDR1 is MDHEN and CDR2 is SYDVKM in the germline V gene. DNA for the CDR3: TGTGCCAGCACGCAAACAGGGGAGAGGACTGAAGCTTTCTTT. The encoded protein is CASTQTGERTEAFF.

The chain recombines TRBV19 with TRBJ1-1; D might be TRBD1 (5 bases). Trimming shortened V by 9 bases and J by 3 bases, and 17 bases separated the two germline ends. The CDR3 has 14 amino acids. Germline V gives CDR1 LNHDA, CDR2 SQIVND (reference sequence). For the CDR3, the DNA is TGTGCCAGCAAGGGGAGGGCTGGGGACACTGAAGCTTTCTTT. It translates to CASKGRAGDTEAFF.

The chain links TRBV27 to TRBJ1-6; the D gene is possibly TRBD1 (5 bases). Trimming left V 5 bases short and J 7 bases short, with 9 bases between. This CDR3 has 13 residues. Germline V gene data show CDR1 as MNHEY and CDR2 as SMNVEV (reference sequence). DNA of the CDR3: TGTGCCAGCAGTCTGACAGTCAATTCACCCCTCCACTTT. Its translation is CASSLTVNSPLHF.

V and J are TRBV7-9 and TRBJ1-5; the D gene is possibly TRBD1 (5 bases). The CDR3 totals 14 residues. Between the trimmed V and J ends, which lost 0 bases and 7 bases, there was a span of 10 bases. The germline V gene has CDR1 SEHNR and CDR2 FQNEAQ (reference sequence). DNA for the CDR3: TGTGCCAGCAGCTTAGCGGGGGGGGGACAGCCCCAGCATTTT. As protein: CASSLAGGGQPQHF. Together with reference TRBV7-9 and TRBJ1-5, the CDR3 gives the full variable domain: DTGVSQNPRHKITKRGQNVTFRCDPISEHNRLYWYRQTLGQGPEFLTYFQNEAQLEKSRLLSDRFSAERPKGSFSTLEIQRTEQGDSAMYLCASSLAGGGQPQHFGDGTRLSIL.

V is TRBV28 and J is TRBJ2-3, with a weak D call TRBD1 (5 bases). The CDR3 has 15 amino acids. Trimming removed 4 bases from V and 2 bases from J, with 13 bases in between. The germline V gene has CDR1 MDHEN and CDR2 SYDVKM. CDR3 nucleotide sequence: TGTGCCAGCAGTTCCCAGGACACTACCACAGATACGCAGTATTTT. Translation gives CASSSQDTTTDTQYF.

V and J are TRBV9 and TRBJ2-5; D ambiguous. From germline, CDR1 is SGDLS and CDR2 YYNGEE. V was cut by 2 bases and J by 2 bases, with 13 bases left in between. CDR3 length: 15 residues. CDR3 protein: CASSVAVHRQETQYF. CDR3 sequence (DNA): TGTGCCAGCAGCGTTGCGGTGCATCGTCAAGAGACCCAGTACTTC.

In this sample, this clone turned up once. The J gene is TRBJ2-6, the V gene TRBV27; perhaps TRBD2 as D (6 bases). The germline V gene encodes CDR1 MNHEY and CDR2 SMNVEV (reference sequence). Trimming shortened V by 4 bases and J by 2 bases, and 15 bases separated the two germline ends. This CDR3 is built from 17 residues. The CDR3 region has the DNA TGTGCCAGCAGTTCAAGCGGGTATTATCCTGGGGCCAACGTCCTGACTTTC. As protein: CASSSSGYYPGANVLTF.

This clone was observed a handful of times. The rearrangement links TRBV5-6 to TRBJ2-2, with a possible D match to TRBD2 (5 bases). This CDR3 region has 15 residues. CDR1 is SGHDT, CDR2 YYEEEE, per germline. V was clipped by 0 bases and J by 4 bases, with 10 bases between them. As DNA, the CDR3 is TGTGCCAGCAGCTTGGGACTATCCCGCACCGGGGAGCTGTTTTTT. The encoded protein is CASSLGLSRTGELFF.

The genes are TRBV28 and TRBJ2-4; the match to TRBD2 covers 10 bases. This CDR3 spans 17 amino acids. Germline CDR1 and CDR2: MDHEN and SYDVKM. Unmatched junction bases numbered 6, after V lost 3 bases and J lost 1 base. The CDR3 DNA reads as TGTGCCAGCAGTTTGGTGGCAGCGGGAGGGGCCAAAAACATTCAGTACTTC. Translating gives CASSLVAAGGAKNIQYF.

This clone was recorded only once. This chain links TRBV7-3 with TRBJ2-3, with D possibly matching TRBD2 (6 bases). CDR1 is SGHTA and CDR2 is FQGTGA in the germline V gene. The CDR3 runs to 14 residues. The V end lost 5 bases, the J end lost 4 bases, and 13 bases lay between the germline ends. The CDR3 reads CASSTGLSPDTQYF. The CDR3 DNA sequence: TGTGCCAGCAGCACCGGACTATCACCAGATACGCAGTATTTT.

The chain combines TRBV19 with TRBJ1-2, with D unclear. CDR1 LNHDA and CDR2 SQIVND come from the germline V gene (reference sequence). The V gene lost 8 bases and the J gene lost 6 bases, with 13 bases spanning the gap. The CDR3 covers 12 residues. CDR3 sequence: CASDGRRDGYTF. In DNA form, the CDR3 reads TGTGCCAGTGATGGGAGAAGGGATGGCTACACCTTC. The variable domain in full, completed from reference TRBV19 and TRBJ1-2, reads DGGITQSPKYLFRKEGQNVTLSCEQNLNHDAMYWYRQDPGQGLRLIYYSQIVNDFQKGDIAEGYSVSREKKESFPLTVTSAQKNPTAFYLCASDGRRDGYTFGSGTRLTVV.

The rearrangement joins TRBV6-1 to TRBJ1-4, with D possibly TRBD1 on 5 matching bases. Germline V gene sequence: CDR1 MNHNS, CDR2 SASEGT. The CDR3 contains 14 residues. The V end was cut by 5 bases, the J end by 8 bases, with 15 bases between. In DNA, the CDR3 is TGTGCCAGCAGTTCCGGACGGGGGGGGGAAAAACTGTTTTTT. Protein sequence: CASSSGRGGEKLFF.

For the CDR3, the DNA is TGTGCCAGCAGCCACCGGACAGGGAGCATAGCGGGCTACGAGCAGTACTTC. Translated: CASSHRTGSIAGYEQYF. The rearrangement links TRBV14 to TRBJ2-7, with a tentative D call TRBD1 (8 bases). V lost 3 bases to trimming and J lost 3 bases, with 21 bases between them. The CDR3 totals 17 residues. Germline V gene lookup returns CDR1 SGHDN and CDR2 FVKESK.

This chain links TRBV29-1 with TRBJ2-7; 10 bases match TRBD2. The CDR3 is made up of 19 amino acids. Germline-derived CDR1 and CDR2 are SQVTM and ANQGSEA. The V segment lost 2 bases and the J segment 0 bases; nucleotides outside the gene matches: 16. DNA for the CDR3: TGCAGCGTTGAATTCCCTAGCGGGAGTTTTATCAATCCCTCCTACGAGCAGTACTTC. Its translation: CSVEFPSGSFINPSYEQYF.

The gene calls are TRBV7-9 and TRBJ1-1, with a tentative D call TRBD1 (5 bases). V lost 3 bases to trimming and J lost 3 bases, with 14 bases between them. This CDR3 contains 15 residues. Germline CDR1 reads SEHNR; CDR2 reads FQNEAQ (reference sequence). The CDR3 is CASSFPGIGHTEAFF. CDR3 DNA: TGTGCCAGCAGCTTCCCAGGGATAGGGCACACTGAAGCTTTCTTT.